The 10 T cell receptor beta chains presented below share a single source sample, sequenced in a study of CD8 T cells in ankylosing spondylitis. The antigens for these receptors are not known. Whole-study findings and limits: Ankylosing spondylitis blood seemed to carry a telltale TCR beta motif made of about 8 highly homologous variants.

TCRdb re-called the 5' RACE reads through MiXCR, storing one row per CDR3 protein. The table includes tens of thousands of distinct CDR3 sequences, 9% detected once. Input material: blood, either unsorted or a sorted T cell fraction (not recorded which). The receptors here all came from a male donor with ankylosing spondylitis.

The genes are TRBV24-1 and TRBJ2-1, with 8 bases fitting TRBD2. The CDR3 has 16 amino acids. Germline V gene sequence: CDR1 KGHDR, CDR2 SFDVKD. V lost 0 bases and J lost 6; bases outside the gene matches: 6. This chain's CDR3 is CATSDLAGGYGNEQFF. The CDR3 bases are TGTGCCACCAGTGATTTGGCGGGAGGCTATGGCAATGAGCAGTTCTTC.

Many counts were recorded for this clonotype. The CDR3 spells CASSIALAGGPVNIQYF. In DNA, the CDR3 is TGTGCCAGTAGTATAGCACTAGCGGGAGGGCCGGTGAACATTCAGTACTTC. V and J are TRBV19 and TRBJ2-4, with TRBD2 matching 13 bases. The CDR3 extends over 17 amino acids. Losses at the gene ends were 1 base for V and 7 bases for J; bases not matched to a gene: 7. Germline CDR1 and CDR2: LNHDA and SQIVND (reference sequence).

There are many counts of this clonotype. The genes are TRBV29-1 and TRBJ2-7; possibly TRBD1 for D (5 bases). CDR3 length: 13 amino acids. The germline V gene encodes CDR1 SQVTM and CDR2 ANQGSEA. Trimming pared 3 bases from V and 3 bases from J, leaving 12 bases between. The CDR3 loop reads CSVEVPGYYEQYF. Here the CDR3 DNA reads TGCAGCGTTGAGGTACCAGGGTACTACGAGCAGTACTTC.

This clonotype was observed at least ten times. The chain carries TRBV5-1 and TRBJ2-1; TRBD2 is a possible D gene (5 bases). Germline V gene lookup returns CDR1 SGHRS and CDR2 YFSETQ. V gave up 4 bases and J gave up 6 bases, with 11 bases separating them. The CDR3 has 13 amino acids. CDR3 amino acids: CASSPLTSNEQFF. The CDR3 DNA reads TGCGCCAGCAGCCCTTTAACTAGCAATGAGCAGTTCTTC.

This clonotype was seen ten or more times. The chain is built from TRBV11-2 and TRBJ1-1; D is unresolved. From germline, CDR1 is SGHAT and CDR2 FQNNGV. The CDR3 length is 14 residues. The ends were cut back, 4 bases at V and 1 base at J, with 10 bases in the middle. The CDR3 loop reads CASSSGGKNTEAFF. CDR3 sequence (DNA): TGTGCCAGCAGCTCCGGTGGGAAGAACACTGAAGCTTTCTTT.

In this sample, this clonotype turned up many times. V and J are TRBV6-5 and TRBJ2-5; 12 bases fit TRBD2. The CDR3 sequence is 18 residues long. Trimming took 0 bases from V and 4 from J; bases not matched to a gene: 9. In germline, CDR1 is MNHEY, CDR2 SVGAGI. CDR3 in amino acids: CASSYSSLLAGGPETQYF. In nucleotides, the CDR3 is TGTGCCAGCAGTTACTCGTCCCTTCTAGCGGGAGGGCCAGAGACCCAGTACTTC.

The CDR3 sequence: CASSPVAGGQETQYF. For the CDR3, the DNA is TGTGCCAGCAGCCCGGTAGCGGGAGGTCAAGAGACCCAGTACTTC. The rearrangement uses TRBV7-6 and TRBJ2-5, with 10 bases aligning to TRBD2. This CDR3 has 15 residues. Germline CDR1 and CDR2: SGHVS and FNYEAQ. V was clipped by 5 bases and J by 2 bases; unmatched bases: 5.

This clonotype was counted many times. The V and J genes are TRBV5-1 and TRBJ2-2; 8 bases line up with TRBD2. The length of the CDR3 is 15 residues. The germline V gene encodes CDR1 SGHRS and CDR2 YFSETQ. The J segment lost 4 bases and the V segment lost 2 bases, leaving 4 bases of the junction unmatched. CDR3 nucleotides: TGCGCCAGCAGCTTCCAGCGGGAGTTCACCGGGGAGCTGTTTTTT. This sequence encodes CASSFQREFTGELFF.

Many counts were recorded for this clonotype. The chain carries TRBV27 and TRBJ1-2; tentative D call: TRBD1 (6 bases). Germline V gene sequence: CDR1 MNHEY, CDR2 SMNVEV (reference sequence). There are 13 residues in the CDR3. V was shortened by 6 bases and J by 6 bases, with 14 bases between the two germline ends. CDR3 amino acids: CASRRGHVNGYTF. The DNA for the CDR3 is TGTGCCAGCAGGAGGGGACATGTGAATGGCTACACCTTC.

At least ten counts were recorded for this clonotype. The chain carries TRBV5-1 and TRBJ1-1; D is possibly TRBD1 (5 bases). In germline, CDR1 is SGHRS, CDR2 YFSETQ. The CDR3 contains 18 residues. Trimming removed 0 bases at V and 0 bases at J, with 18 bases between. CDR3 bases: TGCGCCAGCAGCTTGGACGACAGTACTCGAACCATGAACACTGAAGCTTTCTTT. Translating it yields CASSLDDSTRTMNTEAFF.